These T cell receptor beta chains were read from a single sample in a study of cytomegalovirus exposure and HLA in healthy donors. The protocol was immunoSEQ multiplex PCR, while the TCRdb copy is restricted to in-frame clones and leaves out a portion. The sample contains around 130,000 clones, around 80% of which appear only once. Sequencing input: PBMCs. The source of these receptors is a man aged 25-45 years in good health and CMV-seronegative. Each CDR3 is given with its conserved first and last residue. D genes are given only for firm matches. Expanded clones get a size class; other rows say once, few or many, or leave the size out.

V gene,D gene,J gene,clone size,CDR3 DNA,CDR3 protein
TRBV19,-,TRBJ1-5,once,TGTGCCAGTAGTATCTTTCTATATGGTCAGCCCCAGCATTTT,CASSIFLYGQPQHF
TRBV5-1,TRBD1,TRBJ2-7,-,TGCGCCAGCAGCTTACAGGGGGGCTCCTACGAGCAGTACTTC,CASSLQGGSYEQYF
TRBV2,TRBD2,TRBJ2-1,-,TGTGCCAGCAGTGAACCAGCGGGACTAGCGGGGAACAATGAGCAGTTCTTC,CASSEPAGLAGNNEQFF
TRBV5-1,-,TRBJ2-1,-,TGCGCCAGCAGCTCCCCCGGACTGAACAATGAGCAGTTCTTC,CASSSPGLNNEQFF
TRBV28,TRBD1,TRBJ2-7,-,TGTGCCAGCAGTTTAAGCAGGGGGCTCTACGAGCAGTACTTC,CASSLSRGLYEQYF
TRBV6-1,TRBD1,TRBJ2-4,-,TGTGCCAGCAAGGGACAGCGTTACGCCAAAAACATTCAGTACTTC,CASKGQRYAKNIQYF
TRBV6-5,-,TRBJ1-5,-,TGTGCCAGCAGTTTGACAGGCCGCAATAGCAATCAGCCCCAGCATTTT,CASSLTGRNSNQPQHF
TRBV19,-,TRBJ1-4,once,TGTGCCAGTAGTACCATCAGAGGAACCTACTCTTCTAATGAAAAACTGTTTTTT,CASSTIRGTYSSNEKLFF
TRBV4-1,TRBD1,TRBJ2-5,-,TGCGCCAGCAGCCAATTAACAGGGGGATCCCCCCAAGAGACCCAGTACTTC,CASSQLTGGSPQETQYF
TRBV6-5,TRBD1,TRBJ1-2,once,TGTGCCAGCAGTTCCCTTGCAGGGGGCCAGTATGGCTACACCTTC,CASSSLAGGQYGYTF
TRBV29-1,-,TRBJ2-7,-,TGCAGCGTCAGCGTACGCTCCTACGAGCAGTACTTC,CSVSVRSYEQYF
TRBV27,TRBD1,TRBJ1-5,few,TGTGCCAGCAGAGCCGGGACAGGCAATCAGCCCCAGCATTTT,CASRAGTGNQPQHF
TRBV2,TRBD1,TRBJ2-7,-,TGTGCCAGCAGTGAAGACGGGACAGGGCATACCTACGAGCAGTACTTC,CASSEDGTGHTYEQYF
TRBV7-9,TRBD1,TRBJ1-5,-,TGTGCCAGCAGCGCAGGGGGGAACAATCAGCCCCAGCATTTT,CASSAGGNNQPQHF
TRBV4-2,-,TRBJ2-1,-,TGTGCCAGCAGCCAAGCCCCGGGACTGACGTGGGATGAGCAGTTCTTC,CASSQAPGLTWDEQFF
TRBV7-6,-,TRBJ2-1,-,TGTGCCAGCAGCTTAGTACCCGGAGGGCATTATGAGCAGTTCTTC,CASSLVPGGHYEQFF
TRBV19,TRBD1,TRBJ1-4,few,TGTGCCAGTAGTACAGCGACAGGGGCCAATGAAAAACTGTTTTTT,CASSTATGANEKLFF
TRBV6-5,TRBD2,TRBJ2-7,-,TGTGCCAGCAGTTATTCGAGCGGGAGAGGTTACTACGAGCAGTACTTC,CASSYSSGRGYYEQYF
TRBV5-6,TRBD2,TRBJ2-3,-,TGTGCCAGCAGCTTTGACCCGGGACTAGAAGGTACGCAGTATTTT,CASSFDPGLEGTQYF
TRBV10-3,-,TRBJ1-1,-,TGTGCCATCAGAGGGGACACGGGCATGAACACTGAAGCTTTCTTT,CAIRGDTGMNTEAFF
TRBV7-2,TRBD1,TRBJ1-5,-,TGTGCCAGCAGTTCCGGGACAGGGCTTGTTAGATATCAGCCCCAGCATTTT,CASSSGTGLVRYQPQHF
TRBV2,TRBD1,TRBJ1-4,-,TGTGCCAGCAGGGGAGGACAGGTGGGCGAAAAACTGTTTTTT,CASRGGQVGEKLFF
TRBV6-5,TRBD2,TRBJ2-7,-,TGTGCCAGCAGTCGGGGGGGGGCTAGCTACGAGCAGTACTTC,CASSRGGASYEQYF
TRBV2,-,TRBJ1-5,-,TGTGCCAGCAGTGAATTTCGGCGGCAGATGGCGCCCCAGCATTTT,CASSEFRRQMAPQHF
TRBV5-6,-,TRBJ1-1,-,TGTGCCAGCAGCCTGTGGGGAGTTGTAGCGTTT,CASSLWGVVAF
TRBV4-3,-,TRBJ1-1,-,TGCGCCAGCAGCCAAGAGGAGCTCGGGAGGACTGAAGCTTTCTTT,CASSQEELGRTEAFF
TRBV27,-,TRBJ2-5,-,TGTGCCAGCAGTGGAGCATTGTGGGAGACCCAGTACTTC,CASSGALWETQYF
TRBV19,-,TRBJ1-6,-,TGTGCCAGTAGTATCGGCGTCCAGGGAGGTGCACCCCTCCACTTT,CASSIGVQGGAPLHF
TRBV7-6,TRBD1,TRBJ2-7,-,TGTGCCAGCAGCCAGGGACAGGTCCCCTCCTACGAGCAGTACTTC,CASSQGQVPSYEQYF
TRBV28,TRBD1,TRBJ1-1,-,TGTGCCAGCAGCCCACCGGGACAGGGGGCTTTAAACACTGAAGCTTTCTTT,CASSPPGQGALNTEAFF
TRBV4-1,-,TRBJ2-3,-,TGCGCCAGCAGCCAAGAATCCCCTACAGATACGCAGTATTTT,CASSQESPTDTQYF
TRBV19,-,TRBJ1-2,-,TGTGCCAGTAGTCCACCTTCTACAGGATCCTATGGCTACACCTTC,CASSPPSTGSYGYTF
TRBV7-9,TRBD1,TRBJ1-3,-,TGTGCCAGCAGCATAGGGACAGCGGACACCATATATTTT,CASSIGTADTIYF
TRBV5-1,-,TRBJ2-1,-,TGCGCCAGCAGCTTGGTGGCTGGAGCCAATGAGCAGTTCTTC,CASSLVAGANEQFF
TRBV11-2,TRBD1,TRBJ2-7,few,TGTGCCAGCAGCTCCACAGGGGGGCACGAGCAGTACTTC,CASSSTGGHEQYF
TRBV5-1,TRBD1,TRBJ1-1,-,TGCGCCAGCAGCCCCCGTCCGGACAGGGCTGTCACTGAAGCTTTCTTT,CASSPRPDRAVTEAFF
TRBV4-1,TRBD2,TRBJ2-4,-,TGCGCCAGCAGCCAGACGGGACTAGCGGGAGTAGATGCCAAAAACATTCAGTACTTC,CASSQTGLAGVDAKNIQYF
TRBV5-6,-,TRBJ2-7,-,TGTGCCAGCAGCCAAAGGGGCGTCCCGTGGGACGAGCAGTACTTC,CASSQRGVPWDEQYF
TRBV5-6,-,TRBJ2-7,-,TGTGCCAGCAGCGGGAGCACCTACGAGCAGTACTTC,CASSGSTYEQYF
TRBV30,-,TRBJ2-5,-,TGTGCCTGGAGTGTAATAGCGGCTGAAGAGACCCAGTACTTC,CAWSVIAAEETQYF
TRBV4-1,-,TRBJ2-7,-,TGCGCCAGCACCTCGGGTCAGGGAGGATACGAGCAGTACTTC,CASTSGQGGYEQYF
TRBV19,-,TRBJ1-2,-,TGTGCCAGTAACAACCCAGGGGCCTATGGCTACACCTTC,CASNNPGAYGYTF
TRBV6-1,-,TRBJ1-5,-,TGTGCCAGCAGTGAGAGAGGATTGAGCAATCAGCCCCAGCATTTT,CASSERGLSNQPQHF
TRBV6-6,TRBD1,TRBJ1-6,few,TGTGCCAGCAGTCCACGGGGACAGGGGACGACACCCCTCCACTTT,CASSPRGQGTTPLHF
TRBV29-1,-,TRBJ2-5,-,TGCAGCGCAGCGGACGGGACCCAGTACTTC,CSAADGTQYF
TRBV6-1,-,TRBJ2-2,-,TGTGCCAGCAGTGATCGGACCGGGGAGCTGTTTTTT,CASSDRTGELFF
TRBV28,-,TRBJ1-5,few,TGTGCCAGCAGTTTATCCTGGGGAGGCAATCAGCCCCAGCATTTT,CASSLSWGGNQPQHF
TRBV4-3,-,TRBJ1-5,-,TGCGCCAGCAGCCCAACAGGTGGAAGCAATCAGCCCCAGCATTTT,CASSPTGGSNQPQHF
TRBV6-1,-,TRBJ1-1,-,TGTGCCAGCAGTGAACAGGGGTCGAACACTGAAGCTTTCTTT,CASSEQGSNTEAFF
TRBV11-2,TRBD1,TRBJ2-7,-,TGTGCCAGCAGCTCGAGACAGGGGGTTTCCTACGAGCAGTACTTC,CASSSRQGVSYEQYF
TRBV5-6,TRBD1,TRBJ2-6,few,TGTGCCAGCAACCCTACTGGGGTAGGGGGCTTTGGGGCCAACGTCCTGACTTTC,CASNPTGVGGFGANVLTF